These T cell receptor beta chains were read from a single sample in a study of cytotoxic CD8 clonotypes in ibrutinib-treated CLL. Sequencing used immunoSEQ multiplex PCR; TCRdb keeps in-frame clones, though not all of them. The sample has about 70,000 clones, about nine tenths seen once; the top ten hold roughly 3%. The sequencing used PBMCs, collected after 12 months of ibrutinib treatment. The receptor source for this set is a human donor with chronic lymphocytic leukemia. The CDR3 runs from the conserved cysteine through the conserved F or W. A D gene is named only where the DNA matches it firmly. Some rows mark clone size as missing; the rest say once, few, many or name a class of expanded clone.

CDR3 protein,CDR3 DNA,V gene,clone size,J gene,D gene
CATSRKGQGSNQPQHF,TGTGCCACCAGCAGAAAAGGGCAGGGGAGCAATCAGCCCCAGCATTTT,TRBV15,-,TRBJ1-5,-
CASSLKGGPANTEAFF,TGTGCCAGCAGCTTAAAGGGGGGGCCTGCGAACACTGAAGCTTTCTTT,TRBV7-3,-,TRBJ1-1,-
CSVDRGLNYGYTF,TGCAGCGTTGATAGGGGTCTGAACTATGGCTACACCTTC,TRBV29-1,-,TRBJ1-2,-
CASSLMTGTTTDTQYF,TGTGCCAGCAGCTTGATGACAGGGACGACCACAGATACGCAGTATTTT,TRBV11-2,-,TRBJ2-3,TRBD1
CASSEDRGGNQPQHF,TGTGCCAGCAGTGAAGACAGGGGTGGCAATCAGCCCCAGCATTTT,TRBV2,-,TRBJ1-5,TRBD1
CAYSGTGGGGRNQPQHF,TGTGCCTACTCCGGGACAGGGGGAGGGGGGCGCAATCAGCCCCAGCATTTT,TRBV30,-,TRBJ1-5,TRBD1
CASSSDRGSGNTIYF,TGCGCCAGCAGCTCCGACAGGGGGTCCGGAAACACCATATATTTT,TRBV5-1,-,TRBJ1-3,TRBD1
CASSTRGTSGRVNEQFF,TGCGCCAGCAGCACTCGGGGGACTAGCGGGAGGGTTAATGAGCAGTTCTTC,TRBV5-1,-,TRBJ2-1,TRBD2
CASSQLQGGGPYEQYF,TGCGCCAGCAGCCAACTACAGGGGGGGGGCCCCTACGAGCAGTACTTC,TRBV4-1,-,TRBJ2-7,-
CAIGGTSGDYEQYF,TGTGCCATCGGGGGGACTAGCGGAGACTACGAGCAGTACTTC,TRBV10-3,-,TRBJ2-7,TRBD2
CSVAFNSDEQFF,TGCAGCGTTGCGTTTAATAGCGATGAGCAGTTCTTC,TRBV29-1,-,TRBJ2-1,-
CASSRDTEAFF,TGTGCCAGCAGTAGGGACACTGAAGCTTTCTTT,TRBV28,-,TRBJ1-1,-
CASSYSQGIPEAFF,TGTGCCAGCAGTTACTCCCAGGGGATACCTGAAGCTTTCTTT,TRBV6-6,-,TRBJ1-1,-
CASSQGRPQFF,TGTGCCAGCAGCCAAGGGAGGCCGCAGTTCTTC,TRBV14,-,TRBJ2-1,-
CASSLRSSGGEGNTIYF,TGTGCCAGCAGCTTAAGGTCCTCAGGGGGAGAAGGAAACACCATATATTTT,TRBV7-2,-,TRBJ1-3,TRBD1
CASSMGRVDVRTGELFF,TGTGCCAGTAGTATGGGCAGGGTGGATGTGCGGACCGGGGAGCTGTTTTTT,TRBV19,-,TRBJ2-2,-
CASSLASWAGGSYEQYF,TGTGCCAGCAGCTTGGCCAGCTGGGCAGGGGGCTCCTACGAGCAGTACTTC,TRBV5-6,-,TRBJ2-7,TRBD1
CASSLALEQFF,TGTGCCAGCAGCTTAGCGCTTGAGCAGTTCTTC,TRBV7-2,-,TRBJ2-1,-
CASSALQGIGTEAFF,TGTGCCAGCAGCGCCTTACAGGGGATCGGCACTGAAGCTTTCTTT,TRBV7-8,-,TRBJ1-1,TRBD1
CASSSGLFYGYTF,TGTGCCAGTAGTTCGGGACTCTTCTATGGCTACACCTTC,TRBV19,once,TRBJ1-2,-
CASSLGSPRTEKLFF,TGTGCCAGCAGTCTTGGGTCTCCAAGGACTGAAAAACTGTTTTTT,TRBV6-5,-,TRBJ1-4,-
CASSQDGAPGGGSYGYTF,TGCGCCAGCAGCCAAGATGGGGCCCCGGGAGGGGGCAGCTATGGCTACACCTTC,TRBV4-3,-,TRBJ1-2,TRBD1
CASSFPDRTALYGYTF,TGTGCCAGCAGTTTCCCGGACAGAACGGCGCTCTATGGCTACACCTTC,TRBV28,-,TRBJ1-2,-
CASSNTFSGNTIYF,TGTGCCAGCAGTAACACCTTCTCTGGAAACACCATATATTTT,TRBV2,-,TRBJ1-3,-
CASSAGLRLRDEAFF,TGTGCCAGCAGTGCAGGGTTGAGGTTACGCGATGAAGCTTTCTTT,TRBV6-1,-,TRBJ1-1,-
CASSYRGRNTEAFF,TGTGCCAGCAGTTACCGAGGGAGGAACACTGAAGCTTTCTTT,TRBV6-5,-,TRBJ1-1,-
CASSPGQEPALLMNTEAFF,TGTGCCAGCTCACCTGGACAGGAGCCCGCCCTTTTAATGAACACTGAAGCTTTCTTT,TRBV18,-,TRBJ1-1,TRBD1
CAWSVSAQGNQPQHF,TGTGCCTGGAGTGTCTCGGCTCAGGGGAATCAGCCCCAGCATTTT,TRBV30,-,TRBJ1-5,-
CASSLGSLRGKSGNTIYF,TGTGCCAGCAGTTTGGGGTCTCTGAGAGGGAAATCTGGAAACACCATATATTTT,TRBV7-9,-,TRBJ1-3,-
CASRWDRGRSAPAF,TGTGCCAGCAGGTGGGACAGAGGGCGATCAGCCCCAGCATTT,TRBV6-4,once,TRBJ1-5,TRBD1
CASSETGSSTDTQYF,TGTGCCAGCAGCGAGACAGGGTCGAGCACAGATACGCAGTATTTT,TRBV9,-,TRBJ2-3,TRBD1
CASSRNRGANTEAFF,TGTGCCAGCAGCCGAAACAGGGGGGCGAACACTGAAGCTTTCTTT,TRBV5-4,once,TRBJ1-1,TRBD1
CASSEYRGQGYEQYF,TGTGCCAGCAGTGAATATCGCGGGCAGGGCTACGAGCAGTACTTC,TRBV2,-,TRBJ2-7,-
CASSFSGGVTDTQYF,TGTGCCAGCAGCTTTTCGGGCGGGGTCACAGATACGCAGTATTTT,TRBV7-2,once,TRBJ2-3,-
CASSRQHTQYF,TGTGCCAGCAGCCGACAGCATACGCAGTATTTT,TRBV6-1,-,TRBJ2-3,-
CASSVVTGRLF,TGTGCCAGCAGTGTTGTGACAGGGAGGCTCTTC,TRBV2,-,TRBJ2-1,-
CAWSVHGNGYTF,TGTGCCTGGAGTGTCCACGGAAATGGCTACACCTTC,TRBV30,few,TRBJ1-2,-
CASRRTGWATEAFF,TGTGCCAGCAGACGGACAGGGTGGGCCACTGAAGCTTTCTTT,TRBV6-5,-,TRBJ1-1,TRBD1
CASSYSGRSLTGELFF,TGTGCCAGCAGTTACTCGGGGCGGAGTTTGACCGGGGAGCTGTTTTTT,TRBV6-5,-,TRBJ2-2,-
CASSQEERQPQHF,TGCGCCAGCAGCCAAGAGGAGCGTCAGCCCCAGCATTTT,TRBV4-1,-,TRBJ1-5,-
CASSLQGATYEQYF,TGCGCCAGCAGCTTGCAGGGGGCCACCTACGAGCAGTACTTC,TRBV5-1,-,TRBJ2-7,TRBD1
CASSRDSQSYNEQFF,TGTGCCTCCTCTAGGGACAGCCAATCCTACAATGAGCAGTTCTTC,TRBV30,-,TRBJ2-1,TRBD1
CASSQGTSVFNEQFF,TGTGCCAGCAGCCAAGGGACTAGCGTGTTCAATGAGCAGTTCTTC,TRBV7-6,-,TRBJ2-1,TRBD2
CASSRGQGGQPQHF,TGCGCCAGCAGCCGTGGGCAGGGAGGACAGCCCCAGCATTTT,TRBV5-1,-,TRBJ1-5,-
CSASRTQDTGELFF,TGCAGCGCGTCCCGGACCCAGGACACCGGGGAGCTGTTTTTT,TRBV29-1,-,TRBJ2-2,-
CATSRDFNYGYTF,TGTGCCACATCCAGGGATTTTAACTATGGCTACACCTTC,TRBV19,once,TRBJ1-2,-
CASSSGLVNTGELFF,TGTGCCAGCAGCTCCGGACTAGTGAACACCGGGGAGCTGTTTTTT,TRBV7-9,-,TRBJ2-2,TRBD2
CASSTDWGDTQYF,TGTGCCAGCAGCACGGACTGGGGGGATACGCAGTATTTT,TRBV2,-,TRBJ2-3,-
CASSSRGTGTGNYGYTF,TGTGCCAGCAGCAGTAGGGGAACCGGGACAGGAAACTATGGCTACACCTTC,TRBV9,-,TRBJ1-2,TRBD1
CASSRSRDSTYEQYF,TGTGCCAGCAGCCGTTCCCGGGACAGCACCTACGAGCAGTACTTC,TRBV7-2,-,TRBJ2-7,TRBD1
CAISVAGGNYGYTF,TGTGCCATCAGTGTAGCAGGGGGAAACTATGGCTACACCTTC,TRBV10-3,-,TRBJ1-2,TRBD1
CASSETSGAAETQYF,TGTGCCAGCAGCGAGACTAGCGGGGCGGCGGAGACCCAGTACTTC,TRBV11-2,-,TRBJ2-5,TRBD2
CASSDPLAGSYNEQFF,TGTGCCAGCAGTGACCCCCTAGCGGGGTCCTACAATGAGCAGTTCTTC,TRBV6-1,-,TRBJ2-1,TRBD2
CASSEAAGDSAYEQYF,TGTGCCAGCAGTGAAGCTGCAGGGGATTCTGCCTACGAGCAGTACTTC,TRBV6-1,large,TRBJ2-7,-